This record concerns one TCR beta chain sequence. Which antigen it targets is not known. No per-base quality is available; no much larger clone lies one base away. This record comes from a study of blood T cell repertoires in COVID-19 (dated by TCRdb to the early 2020s). About the study as a whole: The collaborator samples originated in the United States, Italy and Spain and spanned the acute and convalescent phases of COVID-19. Subjects who had been exposed to COVID-19, were actively infected with it, or had recovered from it provided the deeply sampled blood TCRbeta repertoires that made up the dataset. Samples were obtained from the ongoing ImmuneRACE study (first 160 participants) and from about 1,300 subjects provided by 6 global collaborators. The material from the prospective study consisted of cDNA or gDNA derived from T cells, B-cell-depleted T cells, or PBMCs. HLA class I and class II types, where available, came from metadata supplied by the sample provider rather than from assay-based typing. The sample metadata nearly always contained a de-identified subject ID, COVID-19 status, age in years and sex. The repertoires were released in a freely available public database intended as a resource for research on the immune response to SARS-CoV-2. General conclusions and limits of the study: The amount of clinical and demographic metadata varied by source and participant and was provided uncurated.

TCRbeta CDR3 regions were amplified from genomic DNA using the immunoSEQ Assay, a bias-controlled multiplex PCR. In the source study's methods: Nucleated cell counts per sample were estimated from amplification of reference gene primers within the assay. Sequence reads were collapsed and filtered to measure the absolute abundance of every unique TCRbeta CDR3 rearrangement. For each sample, productive Simpson clonality was calculated as the square root of Simpson's diversity index across productive rearrangements. TCRdb's version of the immuneACCESS table is confined to in-frame rearrangements and falls short of the full clone set. An unresolved V gene accounts for under half of the shortfall where checked; the remainder is of unknown origin. For V, J and clone size, that table is used; D and trimming come from the DNA. Across this sample there are fewer than 80,000 clones, with about 88% seen only once. In total, the top ten clones hold about a fifth of the sample.

The collaborating institutions used their own protocols to collect whole blood in K2EDTA tubes. For TCRbeta analysis, collaborator samples were shipped as frozen whole blood, as isolated PBMCs, or as DNA extracted from either sample type. Input material: peripheral blood. The sequence came from a woman between 45 and 60 years old with active or convalescent COVID-19.

The DNA is as follows: TGTGCCTGGAGTGTTGGCGGAGGGTACTTC. The encoded protein is CAWSVGGGYF. Here the chain combines TRBV30 and TRBJ2-7, with a weak D call of TRBD2 (5 bases match). CDR1 and CDR2, per the germline V gene (reference sequence), are GTSNPN and SVGIG. At the junction V is shortened by 0 bases and J by 12 bases, with 9 bases in between. Counted from cysteine to phenylalanine, this CDR3 has 10 amino acids. Solely the CDR3 DNA is kept, with 30 bases framed from the first base. The variable domain in full, with residues beyond the CDR3 obtained from the reference TRBV30 and TRBJ2-7 genes, is SQTIHQWPATLVQPVGSPLSLECTVEGTSNPNLYWYRQAAGRGLQLLFYSVGIGQISSEVPQNLSASRPQDRQFILSSKKLLLSDSGFYLCAWSVGGGYFGPGTRLTVT.